The entry that follows covers one T cell receptor (beta chain) sequence. The data were taken from a study of cytomegalovirus exposure and HLA in healthy donors. Profiling relied on immunoSEQ multiplex PCR, and the TCRdb table lists in-frame clones only, not all of them. This sample has about 160,000 clones, with less than 90% found just once. There are 12 residues in the CDR3. The V end lost 3 bases, the J end lost 6 bases, and 7 bases lay between the germline ends. Germline lookup yields CDR1 SEHNR and CDR2 FQNEAQ (reference sequence). The sequence was collected from a woman under 30 in good health and CMV-seronegative. The chain has TRBV7-9 and TRBJ2-3; maybe TRBD2 (5 bases). Sequenced material: PBMCs. Here the CDR3 reads CASSFGMDTQYF. The CDR3 bases are TGTGCCAGCAGCTTCGGGATGGATACGCAGTATTTT.